Sequencing of this T cell receptor beta chain was carried out in a study of CD8+ T cells in alopecia areata. Turning to the study itself: Female C3H/HeJ recipients aged roughly 6-10 weeks got skin from C3H/HeJ graft donors aged roughly 6-12 months that had spontaneous alopecia. Findings of the study overall: TCR sharing across patients was less clear than in mice, possibly HLA-related. Alphabeta T cells residing in normal skin are also sequenced in scalp samples.

Germline loops: CDR1 NSHNY, CDR2 SYGAGN. V lost 3 bases to trimming and J lost 3 bases; unmatched junction nucleotides: 3. The CDR3 has 15 residues. Following extraction, RNA underwent reverse transcription to cDNA, which served as the sequencing template. The repertoire was sequenced with immunoSEQ multiplex PCR; TCRdb's copy has only in-frame clones and lacks some. This record lists more than 250,000 clones, none seen once only, and the top ten clones contain 0.9% to 1.5%. This clone appeared a few times. Its specificity is not known. The listed genes are named as in mouse. The read halts 4 residues ahead of the CDR3 end, with the missing end drawn from the germline J gene. It was with CD4, CD8alpha, NKG2D, NKG2ACE and other markers that pooled cutaneous lymph node cells were sorted.

The chain recombines TRBV13-1 with TRBJ2-7, with 13 bases identical to TRBD2. The sequence was obtained from a C3H/HeJ mouse with alopecia areata. Mouse MHC haplotype: H2-k. Sequenced: CD4+ T cells sorted from a lymph node. The part of the CDR3 DNA that was read is TGTGCCAGCAGTGCCGGACTGGGGGGGCTCTAT. Its protein product is CASSAGLGGLY. The full CDR3 is CASSAGLGGLYEQYF.